Below, 25 T cell receptor beta chains from the same sample are listed, as sequenced in a study of cytomegalovirus exposure and HLA in healthy donors (dated by TCRdb to the late 2010s). Libraries were made using the immunoSEQ multiplex PCR assay. A mixture of 60 forward primers for TCR Vbeta segments and 13 reverse primers for TCR Jbeta segments was used in the multiplex PCR. The clones in this table, taken by TCRdb from immuneACCESS, are in-frame only. Not every clone is retained; where verified, under half of the shortfall comes from an unresolved V gene, and the cause of the rest is unknown. For this sample there are roughly 170,000 clones; 80% appear just once. Around 0.69% of the sample comes from the top ten. The sequenced sample consisted of PBMCs. Receptors originate from a boy aged 10-17 years in good health and CMV-seronegative.

The J gene is TRBJ1-2, the V gene TRBV30; D is unclear. V lost 1 base and J 4 bases, leaving 13 bases between the germline ends. The germline V gene has CDR1 GTSNPN and CDR2 SVGIG (reference sequence). The CDR3 is 14 residues long. CDR3 region: CAWSASVAAYGYTF. CDR3 in DNA: TGTGCCTGGAGTGCGTCTGTGGCTGCCTATGGCTACACCTTC.

V gene TRBV10-2 combines with J gene TRBJ1-1, with D perhaps matching TRBD1 (5 bases). Trimming pared 4 bases from V and 3 bases from J, leaving 12 bases between. Germline CDR1 WSHSY, CDR2 SAAADI. The length of the CDR3 is 14 residues. CDR3 in DNA: TGCGCCAGCAGTGTAACGGGAGGGGACACTGAAGCTTTCTTT. This translates into CASSVTGGDTEAFF.

The V gene is TRBV5-1, the J gene TRBJ2-1; tentatively, D is TRBD2 (7 bases). Trimming stripped 3 bases from V and 0 bases from J, with 16 bases between. From germline, CDR1 is SGHRS and CDR2 YFSETQ. The CDR3 spans 17 residues. CDR3 in DNA: TGCGCCAGCAGCTCGTTTATCGGGGGGCCCTCCTACAATGAGCAGTTCTTC. Translating it yields CASSSFIGGPSYNEQFF.

This clone was counted between two and nine times. This chain links TRBV11-2 with TRBJ1-5, with D possibly matching TRBD1 (5 bases). CDR1 SGHAT and CDR2 FQNNGV come from the germline V gene. V shed 5 bases and J shed 2 bases, with 13 bases lying between them. The CDR3 covers 15 residues. The CDR3 spells CASSAGPLGNQPQHF. The CDR3 DNA follows: TGTGCCAGCAGCGCAGGGCCGTTGGGCAATCAGCCCCAGCATTTT.

The rearrangement links TRBV9 to TRBJ1-6; 11 bases align to TRBD1. Germline V CDR1 and CDR2: SGDLS, YYNGEE. The CDR3 covers 14 residues. Losses at the gene ends were 0 bases for V and 10 bases for J; bases not matched to a gene: 0. The chain's CDR3 is CASSVGDRGSPLHF. CDR3 DNA: TGTGCCAGCAGCGTAGGGGACAGGGGGTCACCCCTCCACTTT.

The chain recombines TRBV27 with TRBJ2-7; tentative D call: TRBD2 (5 bases). Trimming took 5 bases from V and 7 from J, leaving 27 bases between them. The CDR3 has 17 residues. In germline, CDR1 is MNHEY, CDR2 SMNVEV (reference sequence). The CDR3 region is CASSPTRGSDGLREQYF. The CDR3 nucleotides are TGTGCCAGCAGTCCTACTCGGGGTAGCGACGGCCTCAGGGAGCAGTACTTC.

The chain links TRBV7-9 to TRBJ2-3; TRBD2 agrees at 7 bases. CDR3 length: 14 amino acids. CDR1 SEHNR and CDR2 FQNEAQ come from the germline V gene (reference sequence). Trimming cost V 5 bases and J 4 bases; bases outside gene matches: 6. The CDR3 sequence is CASSPRTSADTQYF. The CDR3 DNA sequence: TGTGCCAGCAGCCCTCGGACTAGTGCAGATACGCAGTATTTT.

This chain joins TRBV7-8 and TRBJ1-3, with D possibly TRBD1 on 6 matching bases. The CDR3 has 17 amino acids. Trimming cost V 5 bases and J 0 bases, with 17 bases left between them. Germline CDR1 and CDR2: SGHVS and FQNEAQ. CDR3: CASSPTGSISSGNTIYF. CDR3 nucleotide sequence: TGTGCCAGCAGCCCAACAGGGTCCATATCCTCTGGAAACACCATATATTTT.

V usage is TRBV6-1 and J usage is TRBJ1-4; no definite D call. Trimming pared 2 bases from V and 3 bases from J, leaving 10 bases between. The V gene's germline CDR1 is MNHNS and CDR2 SASEGT. This CDR3 has 15 residues. The CDR3 DNA is TGTGCCAGCAGTGAAATAGGGAGGGCTAATGAAAAACTGTTTTTT. This translates into CASSEIGRANEKLFF.

The V gene is TRBV7-2, the J gene TRBJ1-1, with D possibly TRBD1 on 5 matching bases. V shed 1 base and J shed 4 bases, with 13 bases lying between them. Germline values: CDR1 SGHTA, CDR2 FQGNSA. This CDR3 has 15 residues. The CDR3: CASSLVTGGSTEAFF. DNA for the CDR3: TGTGCCAGCAGCTTAGTAACCGGGGGGTCCACTGAAGCTTTCTTT.

This clone was observed a handful of times. The chain has TRBV29-1 and TRBJ1-1; D is perhaps TRBD1 (6 bases). The CDR3 totals 13 residues. The V and J ends lost 6 bases and 4 bases respectively, with 15 bases between them. Germline V gene sequence: CDR1 SQVTM, CDR2 ANQGSEA. The CDR3 region is CSVLFTGRTEAFF. CDR3 bases: TGCAGCGTGTTATTTACAGGGCGCACTGAAGCTTTCTTT.

This CDR3 reads CASSLGAGVDAEAFF. CDR3 DNA: TGCGCCAGCAGCTTGGGGGCAGGGGTTGACGCTGAAGCTTTCTTT. V gene TRBV5-1 combines with J gene TRBJ1-1; possibly TRBD1 for D (6 bases). Trimming left V 0 bases short and J 6 bases short, with 15 bases between. The CDR3 has 15 residues. The V gene's germline CDR1 is SGHRS and CDR2 YFSETQ. Full variable domain (remainder filled in from reference TRBV5-1 and TRBJ1-1): KAGVTQTPRYLIKTRGQQVTLSCSPISGHRSVSWYQQTPGQGLQFLFEYFSETQRNKGNFPGRFSGRQFSNSRSEMNVSTLELGDSALYLCASSLGAGVDAEAFFGQGTRLTVV.

The chain couples TRBV7-3 to TRBJ2-2; 7 bases line up with TRBD2. V gave up 2 bases and J gave up 3 bases; unmatched junction bases: 6. In germline, CDR1 is SGHTA, CDR2 FQGTGA. This CDR3 region has 16 residues. CDR3 in amino acids: CASSLVPGGDTGELFF. DNA of the CDR3: TGTGCCAGCAGCTTAGTCCCGGGAGGCGACACCGGGGAGCTGTTTTTT.

The table lists this clone with a few counts. V is TRBV5-6 and J is TRBJ1-1; D gene ambiguous. CDR1 is SGHDT and CDR2 is YYEEEE in the germline V gene. The CDR3 is 13 amino acids. The V gene lost 5 bases and the J gene lost 1 base, with 9 bases spanning the gap. The CDR3 DNA follows: TGTGCCAGCAGGCTGACGGGGAACACTGAAGCTTTCTTT. Translation: CASRLTGNTEAFF.

For this clone: At one end the junction does not follow the germline gene, possibly because of a read error. The chain has TRBV7-7 and TRBJ2-5; 8 bases fit TRBD2. Per germline, CDR1 SSHAT and CDR2 FNYEAQ (reference sequence). CDR3 size: 14 residues. In DNA, the CDR3 is TGTGCTAGCAGCTTAGTCCTAGCGGGAGAGACCCAGTACTTC. It yields the protein CASSLVLAGETQYF.

The V call is TRBV9, the J call TRBJ1-5; TRBD1 matches at 7 bases. The J segment lost 2 bases and the V segment lost 3 bases, leaving 5 bases of the junction unmatched. The CDR3 covers 15 residues. Germline V gene data show CDR1 as SGDLS and CDR2 as YYNGEE. In DNA form, the CDR3 reads TGTGCCAGCAGCGCAGACACAGGGGGCAATCAGCCCCAGCATTTT. Translation: CASSADTGGNQPQHF.

The V call is TRBV9, the J call TRBJ2-2; 10 bases align to TRBD2. Trimming cost V 3 bases and J 4 bases; bases outside gene matches: 6. The CDR3 loop spans 16 amino acids. CDR1 SGDLS and CDR2 YYNGEE come from the germline V gene. This CDR3 reads CASSAPSGRATGELFF. The DNA of the CDR3 is TGTGCCAGCAGCGCCCCGAGCGGGAGGGCCACCGGGGAGCTGTTTTTT.

J is TRBJ2-2 and V is TRBV5-1; the D is unclear. Germline CDR1 is SGHRS and CDR2 is YFSETQ. The CDR3 sequence is 15 residues long. Trimming left V 0 bases short and J 0 bases short, with 6 bases between. CDR3 residues: CASSLARPNTGELFF. The CDR3 DNA sequence: TGCGCCAGCAGCTTGGCTAGGCCGAACACCGGGGAGCTGTTTTTT.

The chain recombines TRBV5-4 with TRBJ2-7; D remains ambiguous. CDR1 and CDR2 from the germline V gene are SGHNT and YYREEE (reference sequence). CDR3 length equals 15 residues. The V and J ends lost 0 bases and 1 base respectively, with 11 bases between them. The CDR3 reads CASSLATQISYEQYF. The DNA of the CDR3 is TGTGCCAGCAGCTTGGCCACACAGATTTCCTACGAGCAGTACTTC.

This sequence joins TRBV5-4 and TRBJ1-2, with no clear D. V was clipped by 0 bases and J by 8 bases, with 11 bases between them. From germline, CDR1 is SGHNT and CDR2 YYREEE (reference sequence). The CDR3 contains 13 residues. The CDR3 coding sequence is TGTGCCAGCAGCTTGGGGCCATTGGAGGGCTACACCTTC. Protein product: CASSLGPLEGYTF. Filled out from reference TRBV5-4 and TRBJ1-2, the complete variable domain reads ETGVTQSPTHLIKTRGQQVTLRCSSQSGHNTVSWYQQALGQGPQFIFQYYREEENGRGNFPPRFSGLQFPNYSSELNVNALELDDSALYLCASSLGPLEGYTFGSGTRLTVV.

The CDR3 nucleotides read TGTGCCAGCAGCCGGCTAGCGGGAGGGATCATAGGTACAGATACGCAGTATTTT. Translation gives CASSRLAGGIIGTDTQYF. The chain has TRBV13 and TRBJ2-3; TRBD2 aligns across 12 bases. J was trimmed by 3 bases and V by 5 bases; bases with no gene match: 12. CDR1 is PRHDT, CDR2 FYEKMQ, per germline (reference sequence). This CDR3 is 18 amino acids long.

The genes are TRBV5-1 and TRBJ1-2; unclear D gene. The CDR3 contains 15 residues. CDR1 SGHRS and CDR2 YFSETQ come from the germline V gene. Trimming pared 0 bases from V and 0 bases from J, leaving 9 bases between. DNA for the CDR3: TGCGCCAGCAGCTTGGATATAGCAGCTAACTATGGCTACACCTTC. Translated: CASSLDIAANYGYTF.

The chain has TRBV7-8 and TRBJ1-2; the match to TRBD1 covers 7 bases. V was clipped by 5 bases and J by 4 bases; unmatched bases: 16. Germline CDR1 is SGHVS and CDR2 is FQNEAQ. This CDR3 has 17 residues. The DNA for the CDR3 is TGTGCCAGCAGCACCGGACAGGCCCTAACCTATGTCTATGGCTACACCTTC. It is translated as CASSTGQALTYVYGYTF.

The chain uses TRBV15 and TRBJ2-4; 7 bases map to TRBD1. Germline V gene lookup returns CDR1 LNHNV and CDR2 YYDKDF (reference sequence). J was trimmed by 1 base and V by 3 bases; bases with no gene match: 0. This CDR3 contains 14 residues. Here the CDR3 reads CATSRDRAKNIQYF. Here the CDR3 DNA reads TGTGCCACCAGCAGGGACAGGGCCAAAAACATTCAGTACTTC. Combining the CDR3 with reference TRBV15 and TRBJ2-4 gives the whole variable domain DAMVIQNPRYQVTQFGKPVTLSCSQTLNHNVMYWYQQKSSQAPKLLFHYYDKDFNNEADTPDNFQSRRPNTSFCFLDIRSPGLGDTAMYLCATSRDRAKNIQYFGAGTRLSVL.

The chain uses TRBV6-1 and TRBJ2-2; D remains ambiguous. The V and J ends lost 5 bases and 4 bases respectively, with 2 bases between them. The CDR3 totals 11 residues. Germline assignment: CDR1 MNHNS and CDR2 SASEGT. CDR3 protein: CASSRTGELFF. DNA for the CDR3: TGTGCCAGCAGTCGCACCGGGGAGCTGTTTTTT.